These 29 T cell receptor beta chains originate from one sample sequenced in a study of Graves' ophthalmopathy and Graves' hyperthyroidism (dated by TCRdb to between 2017 and 2018). The sequencer was an Illumina HiSeq 2000. For repertoire sequencing, the TCR beta CDR3 regions were amplified from RNA transcripts. HTBI primers and the Qiagen OneStep RT-PCR kit were used in a first-round RT-PCR, which was followed by a second-round multiplex PCR, size selection and purification. The public reads were reprocessed in TCRdb via fastp at Q25 and MiXCR, keeping in-frame beta chains. Each entry merges the rows of one CDR3 protein and shows their most common DNA and genes. Present in this sample are roughly 220,000 distinct CDR3 sequences, roughly 50% of which were seen just once. More than 45% of the sample is in the top ten clones. The sequencing input was peripheral blood. The receptors here all came from an adult man with Graves' ophthalmopathy.

The gene calls are TRBV24-1 and TRBJ2-7, with TRBD2 matching over 7 bases. The CDR3 loop spans 15 amino acids. Losses at the gene ends were 4 bases for V and 6 bases for J; bases not matched to a gene: 11. Germline V gene sequence: CDR1 KGHDR, CDR2 SFDVKD. CDR3 bases: TGTGCCACCAGTGACCCTAGCGGTTCCTCCGGCGAGCAGTACTTC. The encoded protein is CATSDPSGSSGEQYF.

This chain joins TRBV27 and TRBJ1-1; D is unresolved. V was cut by 8 bases and J by 10 bases, with 5 bases left in between. Per the germline V gene, CDR1 is MNHEY and CDR2 is SMNVEV (reference sequence). The CDR3 spans 8 residues. The CDR3 is CASRGAFF. The CDR3 bases are TGTGCCAGCCGGGGAGCTTTCTTT.

This chain connects TRBV24-1 to TRBJ2-2; D could derive from TRBD1 or TRBD2 (5 bases each). CDR3 length: 14 amino acids. The V and J ends lost 9 bases and 1 base respectively, with 11 bases between them. From germline, CDR1 is KGHDR and CDR2 SFDVKD. The CDR3 sequence: CATGGTKNTGELFF. The CDR3 region has the DNA TGTGCCACCGGTGGGACGAAGAACACCGGGGAGCTGTTTTTT.

The DNA for the CDR3 is TGTGCCAGCAGCGAGGGGCTGTACCAAGAGACCCAGTACTTC. Translation gives CASSEGLYQETQYF. The chain carries TRBV9 and TRBJ2-5; tentatively, D is TRBD1 (5 bases). CDR3 size: 14 residues. Germline lookup yields CDR1 SGDLS and CDR2 YYNGEE. V lost 3 bases, J lost 0 bases, and 9 bases lay in between. Variable domain in full (rest from reference TRBV9 and TRBJ2-5): DSGVTQTPKHLITATGQRVTLRCSPRSGDLSVYWYQQSLDQGLQFLIQYYNGEERAKGNILERFSAQQFPDLHSELNLSSLELGDSALYFCASSEGLYQETQYFGPGTRLLVL.

The gene calls are TRBV10-3 and TRBJ1-1; the D is unclear. V gave up 4 bases and J gave up 5 bases, with 14 bases separating them. CDR3 length: 14 amino acids. CDR1 is ENHRY, CDR2 SYGVKD, per germline. The CDR3 here is CAISGSEGGTEAFF. CDR3 DNA: TGTGCCATCAGTGGATCCGAGGGAGGTACTGAAGCTTTCTTT.

The table lists this clonotype with a few counts. V is TRBV7-2 and J is TRBJ2-7; unclear D gene. CDR1 SGHTA and CDR2 FQGNSA come from the germline V gene. The CDR3 covers 11 residues. Trimming took off 6 bases at V and 7 bases at J, with 10 bases between the two ends. The CDR3, as DNA: TGTGCCAGCAGTTCGGCGGCTGAGCAGTACTTC. It specifies CASSSAAEQYF.

On this clonotype itself: Since a much larger clone is just one base distant, this may be a read error. CDR3 nucleotides: TGCGCCAGCAGTGACGGACAGGGTATCTCACCCCTCCACTTT. It codes for CASSDGQGISPLHF. The rearrangement links TRBV9 to TRBJ1-6; 8 nucleotides match TRBD1. CDR3 length equals 14 residues. Germline assignment: CDR1 SGDLS and CDR2 YYNGEE.

Of note for this clonotype: A junction boundary mismatches the germline segment, possibly from a read error. The V and J genes are TRBV7-9 and TRBJ2-5, with 8 positions matching TRBD1. Germline lookup yields CDR1 SEHNR and CDR2 FQNEAQ (reference sequence). CDR3 length: 14 residues. The CDR3 loop is CASSHTTSDRAQIF. The CDR3 DNA is TGTGCCAGCAGCCACACCACTTCGGACAGGGCTCAGATCTTC.

The chain recombines TRBV6-1 with TRBJ2-7; 10 bases align to TRBD1. The V gene's germline CDR1 is MNHNS and CDR2 SASEGT. Trimming removed 5 bases from V and 6 bases from J; junction bases left unmatched: 7. The CDR3 runs 14 residues. The CDR3 loop is CASSPGTGEVEQYF. The CDR3 DNA reads as TGTGCCAGCAGTCCCGGGACAGGGGAGGTCGAGCAGTACTTC.

The CDR3: CASSQETGSEQYF. CDR3 DNA: TGCGCCAGCAGCCAAGAGACAGGGAGCGAGCAGTACTTC. The genes are TRBV4-1 and TRBJ2-7; 7 bases line up with TRBD1. Germline V gene sequence: CDR1 MGHRA, CDR2 YSYEKL. The CDR3 length is 13 residues. V was pared by 0 bases and J by 6 bases, with 2 bases of the junction left unmatched.

The chain employs TRBV4-1 and TRBJ2-7; D is perhaps TRBD1 or TRBD2 (5 bases each). The CDR3 covers 14 residues. V lost 0 bases to trimming and J lost 2 bases, with 8 bases between them. Germline V gene lookup returns CDR1 MGHRA and CDR2 YSYEKL. The CDR3 DNA follows: TGCGCCAGCAGCCAAGAGGGGGTGACCTACGAGCAGTACTTC. It codes for CASSQEGVTYEQYF.

This clonotype has ten or more counts. The V and J genes are TRBV3-1 and TRBJ1-1; no firm D call. The germline V gene has CDR1 LGHDT and CDR2 YNNKEL (reference sequence). The V end was cut by 2 bases, the J end by 2 bases, with 6 bases between. The CDR3 has 13 amino acids. The CDR3 loop is CASSQTENTEAFF. CDR3 nucleotide sequence: TGTGCCAGCAGCCAAACAGAAAACACTGAAGCTTTCTTT.

There are a few counts of this clonotype. The chain uses TRBV11-2 and TRBJ1-1; D is unresolved. This CDR3 contains 12 residues. Per germline, CDR1 SGHAT and CDR2 FQNNGV. Trimming removed 0 bases at V and 14 bases at J, with 13 bases between. In DNA form, the CDR3 reads TGTGCCAGCAGCTTAGATCGTCGACGACTCTTCTTT. Protein: CASSLDRRRLFF.

A few counts support this clonotype. The rearrangement joins TRBV19 to TRBJ1-2; 7 positions match TRBD1. Unmatched junction bases numbered 10, after V lost 8 bases and J lost 4 bases. The germline CDR1 and CDR2 sequences are LNHDA and SQIVND (reference sequence). The CDR3 consists of 14 residues. In DNA, the CDR3 is TGTGCCAGTTCCCCCACAGGGGTCTTCTATGGCTACACCTTC. This codes for CASSPTGVFYGYTF.

This clonotype has a count of ten or more. The chain recombines TRBV29-1 with TRBJ1-2; perhaps TRBD1 as D (5 bases). The CDR3 length is 12 residues. Germline V CDR1 and CDR2: SQVTM, ANQGSEA. V dropped 4 bases and J dropped 1 base, with 7 bases sitting between them. As DNA, the CDR3 is TGCAGCGTTGGACAGCTTAACTATGGCTACACCTTC. Translated, it gives CSVGQLNYGYTF.

The chain has TRBV25-1 and TRBJ2-7; 7 bases fit TRBD1. V trimming: 3 bases; J trimming: 4 bases; junction bases outside the gene matches: 9. The germline V gene has CDR1 MGHDK and CDR2 SYGVNS. The CDR3 covers 15 residues. The CDR3 spells CASSEYDRAEYEQYF. The CDR3 DNA reads TGTGCCAGCAGTGAGTACGACAGGGCGGAGTACGAGCAGTACTTC.

The J gene is TRBJ2-5, the V gene TRBV29-1, with 9 positions matching TRBD1. Losses at the gene ends were 3 bases for V and 5 bases for J; bases not matched to a gene: 10. The CDR3 loop spans 15 amino acids. CDR1 is SQVTM, CDR2 ANQGSEA, per germline. The CDR3 here is CSVDHRDRVGETQYF. CDR3 DNA: TGCAGCGTTGATCACCGGGACAGGGTAGGGGAGACCCAGTACTTC.

The V and J genes are TRBV4-1 and TRBJ2-2; D possibly matches TRBD1 or TRBD2 (5 bases each). The V and J ends lost 4 bases and 7 bases respectively, with 19 bases between them. The CDR3 is made up of 16 amino acids. Germline V gene lookup returns CDR1 MGHRA and CDR2 YSYEKL. CDR3 nucleotides: TGCGCCAGCAGCCCTTTTTCCGGGACCGTAGACGGGGAGCTGTTTTTT. Its protein product is CASSPFSGTVDGELFF.

This clonotype came up a few times. V gene TRBV2 combines with J gene TRBJ2-2, with D unclear. This CDR3 contains 15 residues. The germline gives CDR1 SNHLY, CDR2 FYNNEI. V lost 4 bases and J lost 1, with 10 bases in between. The CDR3 coding sequence is TGTGCCAGCAGTGTACAACTGGTGAACACCGGGGAGCTGTTTTTT. Translated: CASSVQLVNTGELFF.

This clonotype was seen a few times. The V gene is TRBV29-1, the J gene TRBJ1-2; unclear D gene. Trimming cost V 0 bases and J 8 bases, with 10 bases left between them. In germline, CDR1 is SQVTM, CDR2 ANQGSEA. CDR3 length: 12 amino acids. The DNA of the CDR3 is TGCAGCGTTGAAGATGGACTCAGGGGCTACACCTTC. This gives the protein CSVEDGLRGYTF.

This clonotype appeared a few times. V is TRBV5-8 and J is TRBJ2-7; D gene uncertain. The germline V gene has CDR1 SGHTS and CDR2 YDEGEE. The V end lost 0 bases, the J end lost 1 base, and 8 bases lay between the germline ends. This CDR3 is 14 amino acids long. CDR3 amino acids: CASSLAVSSYEQYF. DNA of the CDR3: TGTGCCAGCAGCTTGGCGGTCAGTTCCTACGAGCAGTACTTC.

This clonotype was picked up a small number of times. The J gene is TRBJ2-7, the V gene TRBV7-3; TRBD2 agrees at 7 bases. V trimming: 4 bases; J trimming: 5 bases; junction bases outside the gene matches: 5. The germline CDR1 and CDR2 sequences are SGHTA and FQGTGA. This CDR3 is 13 amino acids long. The CDR3 DNA reads TGTGCCAGCAGCTCGGGACTATGGGACGAGCAGTACTTC. This codes for CASSSGLWDEQYF.

The V gene is TRBV7-8, the J gene TRBJ2-5; TRBD2 aligns across 11 bases. J gave up 5 bases and V 6 bases, and 5 bases lay outside the gene matches. CDR1 is SGHVS and CDR2 is FQNEAQ in the germline V gene. The CDR3 has 14 residues. The CDR3 spells CASSRLAGFETQYF. In DNA, the CDR3 is TGTGCCAGCAGTAGACTAGCGGGATTTGAGACCCAGTACTTC.

V usage is TRBV7-2 and J usage is TRBJ2-5; TRBD2 might be the D (6 bases). Between the trimmed V and J ends, which lost 5 bases and 5 bases, there was a span of 12 bases. The CDR3 has 13 residues. Germline loops: CDR1 SGHTA, CDR2 FQGNSA. In DNA, the CDR3 is TGTGCCAGCAGCGGCGGGACTTGGGAGACCCAGTACTTC. Translating it yields CASSGGTWETQYF.

The gene calls are TRBV29-1 and TRBJ1-2; 10 nucleotides match TRBD1. The CDR3 is made up of 12 amino acids. The germline CDR1 and CDR2 sequences are SQVTM and ANQGSEA. Unmatched junction bases numbered 4, after V lost 5 bases and J lost 7 bases. This CDR3 reads CSVWGQGLGYTF. CDR3 in DNA: TGCAGCGTTTGGGGACAGGGGCTTGGCTACACCTTC. Full variable domain (rest looked up from reference TRBV29-1 and TRBJ1-2): SAVISQKPSRDICQRGTSLTIQCQVDSQVTMMFWYRQQPGQSLTLIATANQGSEATYESGFVIDKFPISRPNLTFSTLTVSNMSPEDSSIYLCSVWGQGLGYTFGSGTRLTVV.

The chain has TRBV5-8 and TRBJ1-5; D unresolved. The germline V and J ends were trimmed by 1 base and 7 bases, with 3 bases remaining between them. CDR1 SGHTS and CDR2 YDEGEE come from the germline V gene. The CDR3 totals 11 residues. This chain's CDR3 is CASSLFQPQHF. The CDR3 DNA follows: TGTGCCAGCAGCTTGTTCCAGCCCCAGCATTTT.

This clonotype was recorded many times. This rearrangement joins TRBV10-3 to TRBJ2-2; maybe TRBD1 (5 bases). Per the germline V gene, CDR1 is ENHRY and CDR2 is SYGVKD. V gave up 0 bases and J gave up 2 bases, with 10 bases separating them. CDR3 size: 16 residues. The CDR3 is CAISESRRANTGELFF. The DNA for the CDR3 is TGTGCCATCAGTGAGTCTCGCAGGGCCAACACCGGGGAGCTGTTTTTT.

V usage is TRBV24-1 and J usage is TRBJ2-7, with 8 nucleotides matching TRBD1. Trimming at V came to 3 bases and at J to 0 bases, leaving 6 bases not matched to a gene. The CDR3 runs 16 residues. Germline lookup yields CDR1 KGHDR and CDR2 SFDVKD. CDR3: CATSDGTGKSSYEQYF. CDR3 sequence (DNA): TGTGCCACCAGTGATGGGACAGGCAAAAGCTCCTACGAGCAGTACTTC.

This clonotype was seen a single time. The V and J genes are TRBV7-2 and TRBJ1-3; D remains ambiguous. The germline V gene encodes CDR1 SGHTA and CDR2 FQGNSA. Between the trimmed V and J ends, which lost 5 bases and 0 bases, there was a span of 11 bases. The CDR3 sequence is 15 residues long. CDR3 DNA sequence: TGTGCCAGCAGCCCTCGGACGGACTCTGGAAACACCATATATTTT. The encoded protein is CASSPRTDSGNTIYF. The whole variable domain, remainder taken from reference TRBV7-2 and TRBJ1-3, is GAGVSQSPSNKVTEKGKDVELRCDPISGHTALYWYRQSLGQGLEFLIYFQGNSAPDKSGLPSDRFSAERTGGSVSTLTIQRTQQEDSAVYLCASSPRTDSGNTIYFGEGSWLTVV.